This is a list of T cell receptor beta chains from one sample in a study of T cell changes during pregnancy in multiple sclerosis. Libraries were prepared by immunoSEQ multiplex PCR; TCRdb keeps only in-frame clonotypes and omits some of them. The sample lists 55,000 to 80,000 clones, 80% to 95% occurring once. The material was CD8+ T cells from peripheral blood mononuclear cells, obtained in the second trimester of pregnancy. These receptors all come from a female donor with multiple sclerosis, enrolled in a pregnancy study. CDR3s include the opening cysteine and the closing phenylalanine or tryptophan.

CDR3 protein: CASSPPPGGNEQYF
J gene: TRBJ2-7
V gene: TRBV14

CDR3 protein: CASSLDGRARTDTQYF
J gene: TRBJ2-3
V gene: TRBV11-2

CDR3 protein: CASSLELGRLGGANVLTF
J gene: TRBJ2-6
V gene: TRBV7-2

CDR3 protein: CASSQGLAFPPDTQYF
J gene: TRBJ2-3
V gene: TRBV7-9

CDR3 protein: CASSEGTAHSTDTQYF
J gene: TRBJ2-3
V gene: TRBV19

CDR3 protein: CASRRGQVNEQFF
J gene: TRBJ2-1
V gene: TRBV7-9

CDR3 protein: CASSWSGTSVNEQFF
J gene: TRBJ2-1
V gene: TRBV28

CDR3 protein: CATAGAEAFF
J gene: TRBJ1-1
V gene: TRBV19

CDR3 protein: CASSLRTGQGIYEQYF
J gene: TRBJ2-7
V gene: TRBV5-6

CDR3 protein: CASSLAPGGINQPQHF
J gene: TRBJ1-5
V gene: TRBV5-6

CDR3 protein: CASRGQGWTNTEAFF
J gene: TRBJ1-1
V gene: TRBV19

CDR3 protein: CASSDSLAGYNEQFF
J gene: TRBJ2-1
V gene: TRBV7-9

CDR3 protein: CAWGAGQTNSYEQYF
J gene: TRBJ2-7
V gene: TRBV30

CDR3 protein: CASSTTGPYNEQFF
J gene: TRBJ2-1
V gene: TRBV2

CDR3 protein: CASSLDRGTEAFF
J gene: TRBJ1-1
V gene: TRBV27

CDR3 protein: CATREGLEQFF
J gene: TRBJ2-1
V gene: TRBV5-4

CDR3 protein: CASNPGGGPNQPQHF
J gene: TRBJ1-5
V gene: TRBV19

CDR3 protein: CASSQVYPGSYNEQFF
J gene: TRBJ2-1
V gene: TRBV4-1

CDR3 protein: CASRATRQGWSSYNEQFF
J gene: TRBJ2-1
V gene: TRBV7-2

CDR3 protein: CASSVGTGWTDTQYF
J gene: TRBJ2-3
V gene: TRBV27

CDR3 protein: CASSPGTGATGELFF
J gene: TRBJ2-2
V gene: TRBV7-6

CDR3 protein: CASSEAANTEAFF
J gene: TRBJ1-1
V gene: TRBV6-1

CDR3 protein: CASSLVGGSPYHYEQYF
J gene: TRBJ2-7
V gene: TRBV19

CDR3 protein: CAWSGTGGTEAFF
J gene: TRBJ1-1
V gene: TRBV30

CDR3 protein: CASSHGAGELFF
J gene: TRBJ2-2
V gene: TRBV4-1

CDR3 protein: CASSLASGGTDTQYF
J gene: TRBJ2-3
V gene: TRBV28

CDR3 protein: CASSHQGQGALEDTQYF
J gene: TRBJ2-3
V gene: TRBV4-1

CDR3 protein: CASRSGQSYEQYF
J gene: TRBJ2-7
V gene: TRBV27

CDR3 protein: CASSPSGSPNQPQHF
J gene: TRBJ1-5
V gene: TRBV18

CDR3 protein: CASTFRDYQATDTQYF
J gene: TRBJ2-3
V gene: TRBV5-1

CDR3 protein: CASSLGTAYGYTF
J gene: TRBJ1-2
V gene: TRBV7-9

CDR3 protein: CASSPGTGSYEQYF
J gene: TRBJ2-7
V gene: TRBV5-1

CDR3 protein: CASSQLRTVEKLFF
J gene: TRBJ1-4
V gene: TRBV4-1

CDR3 protein: CASSFSGTGAYEQYF
J gene: TRBJ2-7
V gene: TRBV5-4

CDR3 protein: CACDQDQGNEQFF
J gene: TRBJ2-1
V gene: TRBV30

CDR3 protein: CASSLAGSSYNEQFF
J gene: TRBJ2-1
V gene: TRBV11-2

CDR3 protein: CASSIGQAEAFF
J gene: TRBJ1-1
V gene: TRBV19

CDR3 protein: CASSVVGSSLELFF
J gene: TRBJ2-2
V gene: TRBV9

CDR3 protein: CASSPSGALAGGYQETQYF
J gene: TRBJ2-5
V gene: TRBV5-6

CDR3 protein: CSVPGTGELFF
J gene: TRBJ2-2
V gene: TRBV29-1

CDR3 protein: CASSLARAGTSGNTIYF
J gene: TRBJ1-3
V gene: TRBV7-6